Sequencing of this T cell receptor beta chain was carried out in a study of human T cells and chemical hapten exposure. Noted time point: patch test 2, 6 weeks after DPC sensitization. Treatment indicated: therapeutic diphenylcyclopropenone sensitization with weekly scalp DPC. TCRdb fed the RACE reads into MiXCR, producing one record per CDR3 protein. The sample shows some 350,000 distinct CDR3 sequences, roughly 6% of them seen only once. This specimen was whole blood, taken in connection with sensitization to the hapten diphenylcyclopropenone (DPC). The TCR was taken from a woman between 18 and 29 years old with alopecia areata. Some clones in this sample may be carry-over from other donors' samples.

CDR3 nucleotide sequence: TGTGCCAGCAGTCGAGGCGCACTTCGGACTGAAGCTTTCTTT. Protein sequence: CASSRGALRTEAFF. The V call is TRBV12-3 or TRBV12-4, the J call TRBJ1-1; D unclear. The CDR3 is 14 amino acids. The V end was cut by 5 bases, the J end by 5 bases, with 15 bases between.